The rows below give T cell receptor beta chains drawn from one sample of a study of blood T cell repertoires in COVID-19. The method was immunoSEQ multiplex PCR; TCRdb's version includes in-frame clones alone and lacks a portion of them. The sample shows some 250,000 clones, about 89% of them seen only once. Specimen: PBMCs or T cells enriched from blood (not recorded which). The receptors derive from a human donor in a cohort exposed to, infected with or recovered from COVID-19 (not recorded which). The donor label of this sample is uncertain. Both conserved end residues are part of each CDR3. The D gene is left open where the match is weak. A clone size is listed for some rows: how often the clone was seen (once, few, many), or a class if it is expanded.

TGCGCCAGCAGCTCCCAAACGTTCAGGGGGCGAGGCTACACCTTC,CASSSQTFRGRGYTF,TRBD1,.,TRBV4-1,TRBJ1-2
TGTGCCAGCAGCCAAGGGACAGGGGGCGGAGAGACCCAGTACTTC,CASSQGTGGGETQYF,TRBD1,.,TRBV3-1/TRBV3-2,TRBJ2-5
TGTGCCAGCAGCAGACATCTTTGGTACCCAGCTTTCTTT,CASSRHLWYPAFF,.,.,TRBV9,TRBJ1-1
TGTGCCTGGAGTGTAGGGGACATCCTCGTCACAGATACGCAGTATTTT,CAWSVGDILVTDTQYF,.,.,TRBV30,TRBJ2-3
TGTGCCAGCAGCTTACGAGGGCGACAGGGGGCGCTCGGTCAGCCCCAGCATTTT,CASSLRGRQGALGQPQHF,TRBD1,.,TRBV7-8,TRBJ1-5
TGTGCCAGTATCCGGGCCAACGGACAGACAAATCAGCCCCAGCATTTT,CASIRANGQTNQPQHF,.,.,TRBV19,TRBJ1-5
TGCGCCAGCAGCTTGGAACAGGGAAGGCAGCCCCAGCATTTT,CASSLEQGRQPQHF,.,.,TRBV5-1,TRBJ1-5
TGTGCCAGCTCACCACCGATTTTCCAGGGGGCTCGAGAGACCCAGTACTTC,CASSPPIFQGARETQYF,TRBD1,.,TRBV18,TRBJ2-5
TGTGCCAGCAGCGTAGGTCTTGGCTCTAACTATGGCTACACCTTC,CASSVGLGSNYGYTF,.,.,TRBV9,TRBJ1-2
TGTGCCTGGGGCGGACAGGGGAGCCAGCCCCAGCATTTT,CAWGGQGSQPQHF,TRBD1,few,TRBV30,TRBJ1-5
TGTGCCAGCAGTTACTCGAATTCAGGGGTTGGAAACACCATATATTTT,CASSYSNSGVGNTIYF,.,.,TRBV6-5,TRBJ1-3
TGTGCCAGCAGAAAAAGGACAGGGGCTGAAGCTTTCTTT,CASRKRTGAEAFF,TRBD1,few,TRBV12-3/TRBV12-4,TRBJ1-1
TGTGCCAGCAGCCCCCGGGTTTATGAAAAACTGTTTTTT,CASSPRVYEKLFF,.,.,TRBV7-2,TRBJ1-4
TGTGCCAGCTCACTGGCGGATCCAACTAATGAAAAACTGTTTTTT,CASSLADPTNEKLFF,.,.,TRBV18,TRBJ1-4
TGTGCCAGCAGTTTAAAACCGGACAGGAGCGGCAATCAGCCCCAGCATTTT,CASSLKPDRSGNQPQHF,TRBD1,.,TRBV27,TRBJ1-5
TGTGCCAGCAGTTTCAGGGGGCCTGACACTGAAGCTTTCTTT,CASSFRGPDTEAFF,TRBD1,.,TRBV6-5,TRBJ1-1
TGTGCCAGCAGCCTAAACACCGGGGAGCTGTTTTTT,CASSLNTGELFF,.,.,TRBV7-2,TRBJ2-2
TGTGCCAGCAGTTTTTATAGCCGTGTCGGCACCGGGGAGCTGTTTTTT,CASSFYSRVGTGELFF,.,.,TRBV27,TRBJ2-2
TGTGCCAGCAGCGAACAGGGGGCATGGGATACGCAGTATTTT,CASSEQGAWDTQYF,TRBD1,.,TRBV7-3,TRBJ2-3
TGCGCCAGCAGCTTGCTAGGGGATCTGAGAAACACCATATATTTT,CASSLLGDLRNTIYF,.,.,TRBV5-1,TRBJ1-3
TGTGCCAGCACCAATACAGGGAGAGGTTACGAGCAGTACTTC,CASTNTGRGYEQYF,.,.,TRBV6-6,TRBJ2-7
TGTGCCAGCAGCCCGACTAGCGCCCGAGCGAACACCGGGGAGCTGTTTTTT,CASSPTSARANTGELFF,TRBD2,once,TRBV5-4,TRBJ2-2